A selection of T cell receptor beta chains follows, all from one sample in a study of T cells in Graves' hyperthyroidism and ophthalmopathy. TCRdb re-analysed the multiplex PCR reads in MiXCR, keeping a single row per CDR3 protein. The sample consists of under 700,000 distinct CDR3 sequences, around 45% of them appearing once. The specimen sequenced was peripheral blood or thyroid tissue (not recorded which). These receptors all stem from a woman aged 18-29 years with Graves' hyperthyroidism. Each CDR3 is given with its conserved first and last residue. The D gene is left open where the match is weak. Some rows have no size entry. The others give once, few or many, or a class for an expanded clone.

d_call j_call clone_size v_call cdr3_aa cdr3_nt
. TRBJ2-7 . TRBV7-8 CASSLVLGISYEQYF TGTGCCAGCAGCTTAGTGCTGGGGATCTCCTACGAGCAGTACTTC
. TRBJ2-7 few TRBV7-2 CASSLERPDEQYF TGTGCCAGCAGCTTGGAGAGGCCGGACGAGCAGTACTTC
. TRBJ2-5 few TRBV6-5 CASSWLGETQYF TGTGCCAGCAGTTGGCTGGGAGAGACCCAGTACTTC
TRBD1 TRBJ2-6 . TRBV10-3 CASGTGRSGANVLTF TGTGCGAGCGGGACAGGGAGGTCTGGGGCCAACGTCCTGACTTTC
TRBD1 TRBJ1-6 many TRBV2 CASTRFPGQGGSPLHF TGTGCCAGCACGAGATTTCCGGGACAGGGAGGCTCACCCCTCCACTTT
. TRBJ1-2 . TRBV25-1 CASLASGAGYTF TGTGCCAGCTTGGCGTCAGGGGCCGGCTACACCTTC
TRBD2 TRBJ2-2 . TRBV29-1 CSVTSGSAGELFF TGCAGCGTCACTAGCGGGAGCGCCGGGGAGCTGTTTTTT
TRBD1 TRBJ1-4 few TRBV7-9 CASSSRQGVREKLFF TGTGCCAGCAGCTCGCGACAGGGGGTTCGTGAAAAACTGTTTTTT
. TRBJ1-4 . TRBV6-5 CASSPLPSGKLFF TGTGCCAGCAGTCCCCTCCCGTCGGGCAAACTGTTTTTT
. TRBJ1-1 . TRBV29-1 CGIYSPGLTEAFF TGCGGCATCTACAGCCCAGGCCTCACTGAAGCTTTCTTT
. TRBJ1-2 . TRBV7-6 CASRGFGPLPNHYGYTF TGTGCCAGCAGAGGATTTGGTCCTTTACCAAATCACTATGGCTACACCTTC
. TRBJ2-7 . TRBV10-3 CAIRTEWGEQYF TGTGCCATCAGGACAGAGTGGGGCGAGCAGTACTTC
TRBD1 TRBJ1-5 many TRBV7-8 CASSHGQGNQPQHF TGTGCCAGCAGCCATGGACAGGGGAATCAGCCCCAGCATTTT
. TRBJ1-1 many TRBV10-3 CASRTTQGYEAFF TGTGCCAGCAGGACGACCCAGGGCTACGAAGCTTTCTTT
. TRBJ1-5 . TRBV7-8 CASSLWQNQPQHF TGTGCCAGCAGCTTATGGCAGAATCAGCCCCAGCATTTT
. TRBJ1-2 few TRBV13 CASSRRGSYGYTF TGTGCCAGCAGTAGGAGGGGAAGCTATGGCTACACCTTC
. TRBJ1-5 few TRBV5-8 CASSVGGGAQPQHF TGTGCCAGCAGCGTAGGGGGGGGCGCTCAGCCCCAGCATTTT
. TRBJ2-2 . TRBV7-3 CASSNRATGELFF TGTGCCAGCAGTAACAGGGCCACCGGGGAGCTGTTTTTT
TRBD1 TRBJ2-7 few TRBV9 CASSLGTGWEQYF TGTGCCAGCAGCTTGGGGACAGGATGGGAGCAGTACTTC
. TRBJ2-2 . TRBV20-1 CSARDSGPNTGELFF TGCAGTGCTAGAGATTCAGGGCCCAACACCGGGGAGCTGTTTTTT
TRBD2 TRBJ2-7 . TRBV7-2 CASSLDSGGAYEQYF TGTGCCAGCAGCTTAGACTCGGGAGGAGCCTACGAGCAGTACTTC
. TRBJ2-5 . TRBV2 CASSDWGQETQYF TGTGCCAGCAGTGACTGGGGCCAGGAGACCCAGTACTTC
TRBD1 TRBJ2-7 many TRBV12-3/TRBV12-4 CASTVQGAREQYF TGTGCCAGCACAGTACAGGGGGCGCGCGAGCAGTACTTC
. TRBJ2-5 . TRBV7-9 CASSLTWAEETQYF TGTGCCAGCAGCTTAACGTGGGCAGAAGAGACCCAGTACTTC
. TRBJ2-3 . TRBV9 CASSVRQGTDTQYF TGTGCCAGCAGCGTAAGGCAGGGGACAGATACGCAGTATTTT
. TRBJ1-1 . TRBV7-9 CASKGQGTEAFF TGTGCCAGCAAGGGGCAGGGCACTGAAGCTTTCTTT
. TRBJ2-5 . TRBV5-5 CACSFGGTQYF TGTGCCTGCAGCTTTGGGGGGACCCAGTACTTC
. TRBJ2-5 . TRBV10-3 CAISLPQTQETQYF TGTGCCATCAGTTTGCCGCAGACCCAAGAGACCCAGTACTTC
TRBD1 TRBJ2-7 . TRBV19 CASSIPGTARYEQYF TGTGCCAGTAGTATTCCCGGGACAGCTCGCTACGAGCAGTACTTC
TRBD1 TRBJ1-5 . TRBV7-8 CASSNGLDRGWQPQHF TGTGCCAGCAGTAACGGTTTGGACAGGGGGTGGCAGCCCCAGCATTTT
. TRBJ1-6 . TRBV24-1 CAICAGYSPLHF TGTGCCATCTGCGCGGGGTATTCACCCCTCCACTTT
TRBD2 TRBJ2-7 few TRBV5-1 CASIPGPTSGSYEQYF TGCGCCAGCATCCCGGGGCCGACTAGCGGGAGCTACGAGCAGTACTTC
. TRBJ1-5 few TRBV7-8 CASSQAPVRNQPQHF TGTGCCAGCAGCCAGGCTCCGGTGCGGAATCAGCCCCAGCATTTT
TRBD1 TRBJ1-2 few TRBV4-3 CASSPGTASNYGYTF TGCGCCAGCAGCCCAGGGACAGCTTCTAACTATGGCTACACCTTC
. TRBJ1-3 . TRBV6-5 CASSYRRGGTIYF TGTGCCAGCAGTTACCGGCGTGGGGGCACCATATATTTT
. TRBJ2-7 many TRBV7-9 CASSFDERDEQYF TGTGCCAGCAGCTTCGACGAGCGCGACGAGCAGTACTTC
. TRBJ2-7 . TRBV29-1 CSPDRSPPYEQYF TGCAGCCCCGACAGGAGCCCTCCCTACGAGCAGTACTTC
. TRBJ2-5 once TRBV20-1 CSVDRLYQETQYF TGCAGCGTGGACCGGTTGTACCAAGAGACCCAGTACTTC
TRBD2 TRBJ2-5 . TRBV10-3 CAISGAAGEQPQYF TGTGCCATCAGCGGCGCCGCGGGGGAGCAGCCCCAGTACTTC
. TRBJ2-2 many TRBV15 CATSKLDTGELFF TGTGCCACCAGCAAGTTGGACACCGGGGAGCTGTTTTTT
. TRBJ1-2 many TRBV29-1 CSAALANYGYTF TGCAGTGCGGCACTAGCCAACTATGGCTACACCTTC
. TRBJ1-5 many TRBV10-1 CASTGLSSNQPQHF TGCGCCAGCACCGGACTGTCAAGCAATCAGCCCCAGCATTTT
. TRBJ1-2 . TRBV20-1 CRTSQPYYGYTF TGCCGGACATCCCAGCCCTACTATGGCTACACCTTC
TRBD2 TRBJ2-5 many TRBV10-3 CAISERWVAGGQETQYF TGTGCCATCAGTGAACGGTGGGTAGCGGGAGGCCAAGAGACCCAGTACTTC
. TRBJ2-5 . TRBV29-1 CSVEGQGIQETQYF TGCAGCGTTGAGGGGCAGGGCATACAAGAGACCCAGTACTTC